A selection of T cell receptor beta chains follows, all from one sample in a study of T-cell reconstitution after alpha-beta-depleted transplantation in children. TCRdb re-called the PCR reads through MiXCR, storing one row per CDR3 protein. This table holds almost 250,000 distinct CDR3 sequences, 20% to 30% found once. The input for sequencing was PBMCs, taken before TCRalphabeta/CD19-depleted stem cell transplant. The receptors were sampled from a girl aged 2-10 years with Fanconi anemia, due to receive a stem cell transplant. Each CDR3 is given with its conserved first and last residue. The D gene is left open where the match is weak. A clone size is listed for some rows: how often the clone was seen (once, few, many), or a class if it is expanded.

d_call	v_call	j_call	clone_size	cdr3_aa	cdr3_nt
TRBD1	TRBV20-1	TRBJ2-1	NA	CSATDRGIDEQFF	TGCAGTGCTACGGACAGGGGTATCGATGAGCAGTTCTTC
NA	TRBV4-2	TRBJ2-1	many	CASSPKMAHNEQFF	TGTGCCAGCAGCCCCAAGATGGCACACAATGAGCAGTTCTTC
NA	TRBV4-1	TRBJ1-1	NA	CASSQGQGEAFF	TGCGCCAGCAGCCAAGGCCAGGGAGAAGCTTTCTTT
NA	TRBV29-1	TRBJ2-3	NA	CSVEPGESTDTQYF	TGCAGCGTTGAACCTGGGGAAAGCACAGATACGCAGTATTTT
NA	TRBV7-2	TRBJ2-7	few	CASSLGLGEFSYEQYF	TGTGCCAGCAGCTTAGGGCTGGGGGAGTTCTCCTACGAGCAGTACTTC
NA	TRBV7-2	TRBJ2-3	many	CASSLLGGPSTDTQYF	TGTGCCAGCAGCTTACTGGGGGGACCTAGCACAGATACGCAGTATTTT
NA	TRBV12-3/TRBV12-4	TRBJ2-1	many	CASSYLGDNEQFF	TGTGCCAGCAGCTACCTAGGTGACAATGAGCAGTTCTTC
NA	TRBV27	TRBJ2-7	NA	CASSLSTSYEQYF	TGTGCCAGCAGTTTATCCACGTCCTACGAGCAGTACTTC
NA	TRBV7-2	TRBJ2-7	many	CASSLAGIYEQYF	TGTGCCAGCAGCTTAGCGGGAATTTACGAGCAGTACTTC
NA	TRBV20-1	TRBJ2-1	many	CSGVGARQFF	TGCAGCGGGGTGGGGGCCCGGCAGTTCTTC
TRBD1	TRBV20-1	TRBJ2-3	NA	CSATGTGSLDTQYF	TGCAGTGCTACCGGGACAGGGTCATTAGATACGCAGTATTTT
NA	TRBV7-9	TRBJ2-7	NA	CASDWVDGRGYEQYF	TGTGCCAGCGATTGGGTCGACGGTCGGGGGTACGAGCAGTACTTC
NA	TRBV6-6	TRBJ2-7	NA	CASSYWGSYEQYF	TGTGCCAGCAGCTACTGGGGATCCTACGAGCAGTACTTC
NA	TRBV6-2/TRBV6-3	TRBJ1-2	many	CASSYPGLGYTF	TGTGCCAGCAGTTACCCAGGGCTCGGCTACACCTTC
TRBD2	TRBV20-1	TRBJ2-1	NA	CSALTGTSVFFSYNEQFF	TGCAGTGCTTTAACCGGGACTAGCGTTTTCTTCTCCTACAATGAGCAGTTCTTC
TRBD2	TRBV2	TRBJ2-1	once	CASSILAGTYNEQFF	TGTGCCAGCAGCATCCTAGCGGGGACTTACAATGAGCAGTTCTTC
NA	TRBV7-9	TRBJ2-1	few	CASIPRERVLEQFF	TGTGCCAGCATCCCCAGGGAAAGGGTATTAGAGCAGTTCTTC
TRBD1	TRBV7-8	TRBJ1-3	NA	CASSFRDRGNTIYF	TGTGCCAGCAGCTTCCGGGACAGGGGGAACACCATATATTTT
NA	TRBV5-4	TRBJ2-5	many	CASSLGGGTSQETQYF	TGTGCCAGCAGCTTGGGGGGCGGGACATCGCAAGAGACCCAGTACTTC
NA	TRBV7-6	TRBJ2-1	many	CASSFGIGRSRYNEQFF	TGTGCCAGCAGCTTCGGGATCGGTAGATCGCGTTACAATGAGCAGTTCTTC
NA	TRBV29-1	TRBJ1-2	few	CSVVRPTGFYGYTF	TGCAGCGTTGTGAGGCCCACAGGGTTCTATGGCTACACCTTC
NA	TRBV10-3	TRBJ2-5	many	CAIGAFVQGPETQYF	TGTGCCATAGGGGCTTTCGTACAGGGTCCAGAGACCCAGTACTTC
TRBD1	TRBV12-3/TRBV12-4	TRBJ2-6	few	CASSPQGAGANVLTF	TGTGCCAGCAGTCCTCAGGGGGCTGGGGCCAACGTCCTGACTTTC